One sample yielded the 8 T cell receptor beta chains listed below, sequenced in a study of PD-L1 blockade in urothelial cancer. Assay used: immunoSEQ multiplex PCR; TCRdb lists only in-frame clones, some missing. There are about 100,000 clones in the sample; approximately 90% occur only once, and about 0.91% lies in the top ten. The sequencing used PBMCs, collected around atezolizumab (anti-PD-L1) treatment. These receptors originate from a woman at least 80 years old with urothelial cancer.

The CDR3 DNA is TGTGCCAGCAGCCATACGATCCGGGAGGGGCAGGACTATGGCTACACCTTC. As protein: CASSHTIREGQDYGYTF. This rearrangement joins TRBV14 to TRBJ1-2; possibly TRBD1 for D (5 bases). Trimming removed 3 bases at V and 3 bases at J, with 20 bases between. In germline, CDR1 is SGHDN, CDR2 FVKESK. The length of the CDR3 is 17 residues. The variable domain in full, with the rest retrieved from reference TRBV14 and TRBJ1-2, is EAGVTQFPSHSVIEKGQTVTLRCDPISGHDNLYWYRRVMGKEIKFLLHFVKESKQDESGMPNNRFLAERTGGTYSTLKVQPAELEDSGVYFCASSHTIREGQDYGYTFGSGTRLTVV.

This rearrangement joins TRBV27 to TRBJ1-2; D gene ambiguous. Trimming took off 4 bases at V and 6 bases at J, with 6 bases between the two ends. The CDR3 has 11 residues. Germline loops: CDR1 MNHEY, CDR2 SMNVEV (reference sequence). In DNA, the CDR3 is TGTGCCAGCAGTTCTACAGATGGCTACACCTTC. Translating gives CASSSTDGYTF.

CDR3 coding DNA: TGTGCCAGCAAGGAGACTACTTATACCGGGGAGCTGTTTTTT. It codes for CASKETTYTGELFF. The gene calls are TRBV6-1 and TRBJ2-2, with a weak D call TRBD2 (5 bases). Germline V gene data show CDR1 as MNHNS and CDR2 as SASEGT. The CDR3 has 14 residues. V gave up 7 bases and J gave up 5 bases, with 14 bases separating them.

The J gene is TRBJ1-4, the V gene TRBV9; TRBD1 matches at 7 bases. Per germline, CDR1 SGDLS and CDR2 YYNGEE. This CDR3 is 16 amino acids long. The V gene end was trimmed by 0 bases and the J gene end by 4 bases; junction bases not matched to a gene: 6. CDR3 sequence: CASSVGGGTVNEKLFF. CDR3 nucleotide sequence: TGTGCCAGCAGCGTAGGAGGTGGGACAGTTAATGAAAAACTGTTTTTT.

The chain joins TRBV4-2 to TRBJ2-7, with D tentatively TRBD2 (5 bases). Trimming stripped 0 bases from V and 1 base from J, with 10 bases between. Germline-derived CDR1 and CDR2 are LGHNA and YNFKEQ. This CDR3 is built from 15 residues. The CDR3 sequence: CASSQDFGVSYEQYF. The CDR3 DNA sequence: TGTGCCAGCAGCCAAGATTTCGGGGTTTCCTACGAGCAGTACTTC.

This sequence joins TRBV29-1 and TRBJ2-7, with a possible D match to TRBD1 (6 bases). CDR3 length: 16 amino acids. Germline V lookup: CDR1 SQVTM, CDR2 ANQGSEA. V lost 1 base to trimming and J lost 0 bases, with 16 bases between them. The CDR3 nucleotides read TGCAGCGTTGAAGGGGGGCCGGATTCGGGCTCCTACGAGCAGTACTTC. Translated, it gives CSVEGGPDSGSYEQYF.

The CDR3 nucleotides are TGCAGTGCTGACTCTCTCAATGAGCAGTTCTTC. This encodes CSADSLNEQFF. The V and J genes are TRBV20-1 and TRBJ2-1; D not resolved. The V end was cut by 5 bases, the J end by 6 bases, with 8 bases between. The CDR3 extends over 11 amino acids. CDR1 and CDR2 (germline): DFQATT, SNEGSKA (reference sequence).

This clone was recorded only once. V and J are TRBV2 and TRBJ2-5, with 7 bases aligning to TRBD1. CDR3 length: 15 residues. The ends lost 5 bases at V and 2 bases at J; junction bases unmatched: 8. Germline CDR1 and CDR2: SNHLY and FYNNEI. The CDR3 nucleotides are TGTGCCAGCAGTTCTACAGGGGTTCGGCAAGAGACCCAGTACTTC. Encoded protein: CASSSTGVRQETQYF.